Presented here are 8 T cell receptor beta chains from one specimen sequenced in a study of cytomegalovirus exposure and HLA in healthy donors. The table came from immunoSEQ multiplex PCR; TCRdb's copy has only in-frame clones and leaves some out. The sample records about 130,000 clones, 82% being singletons. The sequencing sample was made of PBMCs. The receptors here all came from a man under 40 in good health and CMV-seropositive.

This clone has just one count. The genes are TRBV18 and TRBJ2-3; D is perhaps TRBD2 (6 bases). V gave up 3 bases and J gave up 1 base, with 14 bases separating them. The germline gives CDR1 KGHSH, CDR2 LQKENI. The CDR3 extends over 16 amino acids. The CDR3 DNA follows: TGTGCCAGCTCACCGATCTTGGCTAGCGGCACAGATACGCAGTATTTT. Its translation is CASSPILASGTDTQYF. The entire variable domain, with the rest obtained from reference TRBV18 and TRBJ2-3, is as follows: NAGVMQNPRHLVRRRGQEARLRCSPMKGHSHVYWYRQLPEEGLKFMVYLQKENIIDESGMPKERFSAEFPKEGPSILRIQQVVRGDSAAYFCASSPILASGTDTQYFGPGTRLTVL.

V usage is TRBV27 and J usage is TRBJ1-1; 9 bases are shared with TRBD1. Germline CDR1 reads MNHEY; CDR2 reads SMNVEV (reference sequence). The CDR3 covers 15 residues. Trimming removed 4 bases from V and 3 bases from J; junction bases left unmatched: 6. This chain's CDR3 is CASSWTWTGDTEAFF. CDR3 DNA: TGTGCCAGCAGTTGGACATGGACAGGGGACACTGAAGCTTTCTTT.

The chain has TRBV14 and TRBJ2-7; D possibly corresponds to TRBD1 (6 bases). The CDR3 length is 15 residues. CDR1 is SGHDN, CDR2 FVKESK, per germline. Trimming removed 2 bases at V and 2 bases at J, with 13 bases between. CDR3 nucleotides: TGTGCCAGCAGCCAACGCAGGGGCCGGACCTACGAGCAGTACTTC. Encoded protein: CASSQRRGRTYEQYF.

V gene TRBV10-1 combines with J gene TRBJ1-6, with a possible D match to TRBD1 (6 bases). The V end lost 5 bases, the J end lost 10 bases, and 15 bases lay between the germline ends. CDR1 WNHNN and CDR2 SYGVQD come from the germline V gene (reference sequence). The CDR3 has 14 residues. The CDR3 nucleotides are TGCGCCAGCAGTCAAATATCGGACAGCTCACCCCTCCACTTT. This encodes CASSQISDSSPLHF.

The rearrangement uses TRBV5-1 and TRBJ2-2, with 8 bases matching TRBD2. Germline CDR1 reads SGHRS; CDR2 reads YFSETQ. J was trimmed by 4 bases and V by 4 bases; bases with no gene match: 12. CDR3 length: 17 amino acids. As DNA, the CDR3 is TGCGCCAGCAGCCCCCGGGGGGGGGCACAAGGCACCGGGGAGCTGTTTTTT. This sequence encodes CASSPRGGAQGTGELFF. The entire variable domain, with the rest obtained from reference TRBV5-1 and TRBJ2-2, is as follows: KAGVTQTPRYLIKTRGQQVTLSCSPISGHRSVSWYQQTPGQGLQFLFEYFSETQRNKGNFPGRFSGRQFSNSRSEMNVSTLELGDSALYLCASSPRGGAQGTGELFFGEGSRLTVL.

In its sample, this clone was seen a few times. The chain is built from TRBV5-4 and TRBJ2-3; TRBD2 aligns across 11 bases. V was pared by 6 bases and J by 6 bases, with 6 bases of the junction left unmatched. CDR1 and CDR2 from the germline V gene are SGHNT and YYREEE (reference sequence). The CDR3 contains 14 residues. The CDR3 DNA is TGTGCCAGCACCATAGCGGGAGGGTTGGATACGCAGTATTTT. Translating gives CASTIAGGLDTQYF.

The chain employs TRBV19 and TRBJ1-1; TRBD1 agrees at 8 bases. Trimming took 9 bases from V and 0 from J; bases not matched to a gene: 9. Per germline, CDR1 LNHDA and CDR2 SQIVND (reference sequence). The CDR3 covers 15 residues. Written as DNA, the CDR3 is TGTGCCAGCCAGGACAGGGCAAACCTGAACACTGAAGCTTTCTTT. As protein: CASQDRANLNTEAFF. The full variable domain, completed using reference TRBV19 and TRBJ1-1, is DGGITQSPKYLFRKEGQNVTLSCEQNLNHDAMYWYRQDPGQGLRLIYYSQIVNDFQKGDIAEGYSVSREKKESFPLTVTSAQKNPTAFYLCASQDRANLNTEAFFGQGTRLTVV.

J is TRBJ2-7 and V is TRBV19, with TRBD2 matching over 11 bases. CDR1 is LNHDA and CDR2 is SQIVND in the germline V gene (reference sequence). This CDR3 has 16 residues. V dropped 3 bases and J dropped 4; count of bases not matched to a gene: 8. The CDR3 reads CASSITGTSGRYEQYF. DNA for the CDR3: TGTGCCAGTAGTATCACCGGGACTAGCGGCCGGTACGAGCAGTACTTC.